This paragraph covers one T cell receptor (beta chain) sequence. Using immunoSEQ multiplex PCR, the repertoire was profiled, and TCRdb retains in-frame clones only, with some absent. The sample lists some 120,000 clones; 88% were seen once. The CDR3 totals 13 residues. The V end lost 2 bases, the J end lost 0 bases, and 6 bases lay between the germline ends. The V gene's germline CDR1 is SGHDT and CDR2 YYEEEE. This entry comes from a study of blood T cell repertoires in COVID-19. This clonotype originated in a man between 45 and 60 years old with acute or convalescent COVID-19. The chain joins TRBV5-6 to TRBJ2-7, with unresolved D. The specimen was peripheral blood. CDR3 loop: CASSFASSYEQYF. DNA of the CDR3: TGTGCCAGCAGCTTTGCTAGCTCCTACGAGCAGTACTTC.